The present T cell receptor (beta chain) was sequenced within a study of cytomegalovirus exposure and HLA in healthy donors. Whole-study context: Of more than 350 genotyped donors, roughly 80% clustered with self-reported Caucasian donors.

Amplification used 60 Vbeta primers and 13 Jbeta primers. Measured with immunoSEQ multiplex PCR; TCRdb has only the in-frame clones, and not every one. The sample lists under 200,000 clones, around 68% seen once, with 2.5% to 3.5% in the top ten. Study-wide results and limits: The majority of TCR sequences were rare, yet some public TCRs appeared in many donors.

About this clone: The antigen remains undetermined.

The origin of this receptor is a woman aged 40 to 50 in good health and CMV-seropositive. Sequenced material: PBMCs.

The chain's CDR3 is CASRGNDRGYGYTF. DNA for the CDR3: TGTGCCAGCAGGGGAAATGACAGGGGCTATGGCTACACCTTC. V usage is TRBV2 and J usage is TRBJ1-2, with 8 bases identical to TRBD1. J gave up 4 bases and V 6 bases, and 7 bases lay outside the gene matches. CDR1 and CDR2 from the germline V gene are SNHLY and FYNNEI. This CDR3 has 14 residues. Together with reference TRBV2 and TRBJ1-2, the CDR3 gives the full variable domain: EPEVTQTPSHQVTQMGQEVILRCVPISNHLYFYWYRQILGQKVEFLVSFYNNEISEKSEIFDDQFSVERPDGSNFTLKIRSTKLEDSAMYFCASRGNDRGYGYTFGSGTRLTVV.